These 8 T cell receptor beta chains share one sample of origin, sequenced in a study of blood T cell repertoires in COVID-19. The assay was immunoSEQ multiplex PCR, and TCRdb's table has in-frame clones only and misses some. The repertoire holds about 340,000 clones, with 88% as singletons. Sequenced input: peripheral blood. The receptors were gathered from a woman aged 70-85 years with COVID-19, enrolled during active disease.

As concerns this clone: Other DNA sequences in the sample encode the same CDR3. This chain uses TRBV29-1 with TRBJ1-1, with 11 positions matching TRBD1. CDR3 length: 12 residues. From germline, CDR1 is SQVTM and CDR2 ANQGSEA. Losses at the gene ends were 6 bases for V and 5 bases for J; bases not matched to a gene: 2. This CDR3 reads CSVGQGGTEAFF. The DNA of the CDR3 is TGCAGCGTGGGACAGGGGGGAACTGAAGCTTTCTTT.

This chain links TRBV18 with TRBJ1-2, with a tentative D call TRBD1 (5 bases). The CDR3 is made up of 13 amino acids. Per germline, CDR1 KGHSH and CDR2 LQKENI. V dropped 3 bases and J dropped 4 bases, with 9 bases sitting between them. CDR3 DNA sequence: TGTGCCAGCTCACCTGTGGGGGGCTATGGCTACACCTTC. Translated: CASSPVGGYGYTF.

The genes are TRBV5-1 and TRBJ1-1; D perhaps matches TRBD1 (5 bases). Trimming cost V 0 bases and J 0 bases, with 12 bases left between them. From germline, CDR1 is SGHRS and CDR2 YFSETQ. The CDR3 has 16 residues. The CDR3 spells CASSLAWRDLNTEAFF. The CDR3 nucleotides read TGCGCCAGCAGCTTGGCCTGGCGGGACTTGAACACTGAAGCTTTCTTT.

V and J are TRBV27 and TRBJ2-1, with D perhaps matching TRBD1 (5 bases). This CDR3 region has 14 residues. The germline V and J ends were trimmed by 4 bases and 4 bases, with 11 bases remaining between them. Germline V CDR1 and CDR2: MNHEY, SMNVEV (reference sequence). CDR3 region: CASSYQRTYNEQFF. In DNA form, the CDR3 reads TGTGCCAGCAGTTACCAAAGGACATACAATGAGCAGTTCTTC.

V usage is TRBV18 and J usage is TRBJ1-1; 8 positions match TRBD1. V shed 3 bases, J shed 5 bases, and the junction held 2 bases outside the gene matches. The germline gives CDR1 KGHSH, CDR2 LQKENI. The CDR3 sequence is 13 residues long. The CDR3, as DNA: TGTGCCAGCTCACCCGACAGGGGAACTGAAGCTTTCTTT. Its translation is CASSPDRGTEAFF.

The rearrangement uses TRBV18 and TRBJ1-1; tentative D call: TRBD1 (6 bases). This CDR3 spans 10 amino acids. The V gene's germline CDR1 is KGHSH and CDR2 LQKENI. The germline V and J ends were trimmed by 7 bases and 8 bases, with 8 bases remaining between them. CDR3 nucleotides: TGTGCCAGCTTAGGACAGGAAGCTTTCTTT. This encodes CASLGQEAFF.

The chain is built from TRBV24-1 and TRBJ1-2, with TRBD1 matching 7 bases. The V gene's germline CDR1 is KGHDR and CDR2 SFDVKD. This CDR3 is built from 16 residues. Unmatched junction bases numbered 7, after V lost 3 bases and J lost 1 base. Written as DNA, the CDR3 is TGTGCCACCAGTGATCCTACCGGGACAGATAACTATGGCTACACCTTC. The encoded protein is CATSDPTGTDNYGYTF.

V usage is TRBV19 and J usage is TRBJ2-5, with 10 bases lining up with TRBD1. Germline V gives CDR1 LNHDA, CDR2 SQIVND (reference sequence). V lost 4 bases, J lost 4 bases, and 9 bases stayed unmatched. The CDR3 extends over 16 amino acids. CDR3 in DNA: TGTGCCAGTAGTACTCGACAGGGGGCGGTACGAGAGACCCAGTACTTC. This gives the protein CASSTRQGAVRETQYF.